This TCR beta chain was captured by sequencing in a study of shared clonotypes between healthy human individuals (TCRdb year 2020). Looking at the study overall: A couple of women and a few men aged 18 to 49 years were included in the cohort. For each donor, three plates each were used for CD4 naive and CD4 memory, two plates were used for CD8 naive, and one plate was used for CD8 memory. Blood TCR repertoires of 5 or 6 healthy adults were deeply sequenced to estimate repertoire size and the extent of clonotype sharing between individuals. Libraries were prepared and TCR repertoires were sequenced by different laboratories using diverse techniques, in order to increase sequencing depth and limit assay-specific biases. Per donor, leukapheresis produced somewhere between about 0.94 and 9 billion PBMCs.

TCR CDR3 regions were amplified from genomic DNA by multiplex PCR using the deep immunoSEQ assay. For each cell subset, the extracted genomic DNA was distributed evenly across all wells of several immunoSEQ 96-well plates, and each plate served as one replicate. For sorted subsets, each replicate PCR was loaded with 200 ng genomic DNA, equivalent to about 30,000 T cell genomes. Purified libraries were measured with a Qubit 3.0 fluorometer, size-checked on a Bioanalyzer 2100, and measured again with the KAPA Library Quantification kit. A separate single-read 150-cycle Illumina NextSeq 550 flow cell was used to sequence each immunoSEQ 96-well plate. The original methods were these. Because only junctional sequences without quality scores were contained in the immunoSEQ output, filtering matching that applied to full-length reads could not be performed. Sequences were annotated with PyIR, a Python wrapper for IgBLAST v1.9, using IMGT germline references to assign V/J genes and CDR3. Reads were removed for weak V/J assignments (E-value above 1e-6), missing CDR3, stop codons, out-of-frame junctions, or ambiguous translated residues. V3J clonotypes were defined as sequences sharing an identical inferred V gene, J gene, and CDR3 amino acid sequence. To compute the percentage overlap between repertoires, the number of shared unique clonotypes was divided by the size of the smaller repertoire. RTK rarefaction, the Chao1 estimator, and Recon v2.1 estimates of unobserved clonotypes were used to assess repertoire richness. For all TCRbeta clonotypes obtained by the gDNA method from several donors, generation probabilities were computed with OLGA. TCRdb stores this immuneACCESS table with in-frame sequences only. Part of the clones is absent; in the studies checked, under half of the shortfall reflects unresolved V genes, and no reason is known for the rest. The V and J calls and clone size were taken over from that table, and D and trimming were inferred from the DNA. The sample records hundreds of thousands of clones, roughly 70% of which are singletons. About 1.8% of the sample is taken by the ten largest.

Results the study describes overall, beyond this receptor: Compared with non-shared clonotypes, clonotypes shared by all four sorted-subset donors had higher generation probabilities. Pairwise subsampling led to the expectation that sequencing depth would affect the degree of clonotype sharing among donors. Because the study included only a small number of donors, the genetic and exposure-history diversity represented was limited. Even with the large sequencing depth, rarefaction of the sorted-subset datasets indicated that sequencing was incomplete. Only blood was sampled, and tissue TCR repertoires likely differ from those in blood. Estimated clonotype richness was generally larger for naive than for memory subsets. When four donors were compared, the shared fraction of clonotypes was 5% to 6.5% for naive CD4, less than 4% for naive CD8, 2.3% for memory CD4, and roughly 0.4% for memory CD8.

For CDR1 and CDR2, the germline V gene (reference sequence) lists MNHEY and SMNVEV. CDR3 length: 11 amino acids, cysteine to phenylalanine. The only DNA kept is the CDR3, 33 bases in frame from the first base. V has 6 bases trimmed and J has 10 bases trimmed; junction bases matching no gene number 4. The donors were healthy, HIV-negative adults with no recently reported acute infections or vaccinations. Every donor was a Caucasian adult living in Nashville, Tennessee, USA. CD4+ T cells were enriched by magnetic negative selection, after which naive cells were positively selected on CD45RA and the negative fraction was taken as the memory subset. Blood was collected by leukapheresis, and PBMCs were isolated by Ficoll-Histopaque density gradient centrifugation and then cryopreserved in liquid nitrogen vapor phase. Purity and quantity of every magnetically sorted T cell population were checked by analytical flow cytometry. Each sorted fraction had its genomic DNA isolated and then quantified by UV absorbance on a Nanodrop 2000c.

A note on this clone: There is no known antigen for this receptor. No quality values exist for individual bases; no much larger clone is one base distant.

The sequence was collected from a woman aged 30 to 39 in good health. In this chain, TRBV27 is recombined with TRBJ1-1; 8 of the junction bases match TRBD1. The sequenced sample consisted of memory CD4+ T cells sorted from blood. The sample's cell subset or site label is to be understood as: CD45RA-negative fraction. The DNA reads TGTGCCAGCAGCTCCGGGACAGGAGCTTTCTTT. It is translated as CASSSGTGAFF.